This entry concerns a single T cell receptor (beta chain). From germline, CDR1 is LGHNA and CDR2 YNFKEQ. The V gene lost 9 bases and the J gene lost 3 bases, with 17 bases spanning the gap. The CDR3 spans 14 residues. Repertoires were generated with immunoSEQ multiplex PCR, while TCRdb's copy carries only in-frame clones and drops some. The sample lists 150,000 to 200,000 clones, more than 90% occurring once. The entry originates in a study of T cell responses to AZD1222 COVID-19 vaccine. The receptor was derived from an adult in good health. Source: peripheral blood, taken on day 0 of AZD1222 vaccination. V gene TRBV4-2 combines with J gene TRBJ1-1; TRBD1 is a possible D gene (6 bases). CDR3 nucleotides: TGTGCCAGTCGGGGGGCGGGGGATTACACTGAAGCTTTCTTT. Protein: CASRGAGDYTEAFF.